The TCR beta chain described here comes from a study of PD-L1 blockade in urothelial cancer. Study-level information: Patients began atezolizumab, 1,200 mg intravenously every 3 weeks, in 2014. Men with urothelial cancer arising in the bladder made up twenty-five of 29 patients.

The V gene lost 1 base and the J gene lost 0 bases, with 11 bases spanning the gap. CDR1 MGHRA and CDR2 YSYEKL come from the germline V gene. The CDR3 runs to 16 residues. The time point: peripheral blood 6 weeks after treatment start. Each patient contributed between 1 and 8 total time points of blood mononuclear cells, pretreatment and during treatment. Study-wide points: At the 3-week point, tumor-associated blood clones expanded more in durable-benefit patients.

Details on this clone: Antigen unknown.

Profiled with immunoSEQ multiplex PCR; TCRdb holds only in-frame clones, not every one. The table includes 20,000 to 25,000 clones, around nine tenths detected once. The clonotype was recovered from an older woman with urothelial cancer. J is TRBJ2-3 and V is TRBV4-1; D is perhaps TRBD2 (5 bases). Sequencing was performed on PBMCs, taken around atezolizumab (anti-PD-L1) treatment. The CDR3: CASSQVSGKSTDTQYF. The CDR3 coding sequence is TGCGCCAGCAGCCAAGTGTCCGGGAAAAGCACAGATACGCAGTATTTT.